These T cell receptor beta chains were read from a single sample in a study of T cells in Graves' hyperthyroidism and ophthalmopathy. TCRdb recomputed calls from the multiplex PCR reads with MiXCR, one row per CDR3 protein. This table holds 300,000 to 500,000 distinct CDR3 sequences, over 11% found once. Specimen: blood. These receptor sequences come from a man aged 45-65 years with Graves' ophthalmopathy. Each CDR3 is given with its conserved first and last residue. The D gene is left open where the match is weak. Clone size is shown for a subset of rows, as once, few, many or a class of expanded clone.

D	V	size	J	DNA	CDR3
.	TRBV20-1	few	TRBJ1-1	TGCAGTGCCTCGGGGGGGAACACTGAAGCTTTCTTT	CSASGGNTEAFF
TRBD2	TRBV2	many	TRBJ2-5	TGTGCCAGCAGTGAACCCAGGACTAGCGGGAGAGGGCGGGAGACCCAGTACTTC	CASSEPRTSGRGRETQYF
.	TRBV24-1	many	TRBJ1-5	TGTGCCACCAGTGATCAATACGGGACGGTGAATCAGCCCCAGCATTTT	CATSDQYGTVNQPQHF
.	TRBV7-8	few	TRBJ2-3	TGTGCCAGCAGCCACCGATTCCTCCCAGATACGCAGTATTTT	CASSHRFLPDTQYF
.	TRBV5-8	many	TRBJ2-1	TGTGCCAGCAGCTTAGGTTTAGGGCAGTTCTTC	CASSLGLGQFF
TRBD1	TRBV18	many	TRBJ2-7	TGTGCCAGCTCAAAAACGCCGGGACAGGGGTCCTACGAGCAGTACTTC	CASSKTPGQGSYEQYF
.	TRBV11-2	.	TRBJ1-2	TGTGCCAGCAGCCCGAACGGGGTTGGCTACACCTTC	CASSPNGVGYTF
.	TRBV18	many	TRBJ2-1	TGTGCCAGCTCGACGTCAGGATCCGAGAATGAGCAGTTCTTC	CASSTSGSENEQFF
TRBD2	TRBV12-3/TRBV12-4	.	TRBJ2-7	TGTGCCAGCAGAATAGCGGGAGGGTACTACGAGCAGTACTTC	CASRIAGGYYEQYF
TRBD2	TRBV5-5	many	TRBJ2-1	TGTGCCAGCGGGGGACTAGTTGAGCAGTTCTTC	CASGGLVEQFF
.	TRBV4-2	.	TRBJ2-1	TGTGCCAGCAGCCAAGGGGTAGCGGCCAATGAGCAGTTCTTC	CASSQGVAANEQFF
.	TRBV11-3	many	TRBJ2-1	TGTGCCAGCAGCTTAGGAGCAGGGCCAAGCTCCTACAATGAGCAGTTCTTC	CASSLGAGPSSYNEQFF
TRBD1	TRBV5-5	many	TRBJ2-4	TGTGCCAGCAGCGTCCCCGGGACAGGGGCTTTAAACATTCAGTACTTC	CASSVPGTGALNIQYF
.	TRBV20-1	few	TRBJ2-7	TGCAGTGCTCAACCAGGCGGCCATTCCTACGAGCAGTACTTC	CSAQPGGHSYEQYF
TRBD1	TRBV19	few	TRBJ1-1	TGTGCCAGTATGGACAGGGCGAACACTGAAGCTTTCTTT	CASMDRANTEAFF
.	TRBV25-1	.	TRBJ1-2	TGTGCCAGCAGTGGCCGAGGCCGCTACGGCTACACCTTC	CASSGRGRYGYTF
.	TRBV9	many	TRBJ2-7	TGTGCCAGCAGCGAGGCCTCGGGTACAGGGTACGAGCAGTACTTC	CASSEASGTGYEQYF
.	TRBV27	many	TRBJ2-3	TGTGCCAGCAGCTTGAAACTAGTTGTGGGGTATACGCAGTATTTT	CASSLKLVVGYTQYF
.	TRBV12-3/TRBV12-4	few	TRBJ1-2	TGTGCCAGCAGTAAACACCACCTTAACTATGGCTACACCTTC	CASSKHHLNYGYTF
.	TRBV30	many	TRBJ1-1	TGTGCCGGCAGGAAGGTGAACACTGAAGCTTTCTTT	CAGRKVNTEAFF
.	TRBV5-6	many	TRBJ2-7	TGTGCCAGCAGCTCCGTGAGGTCGGGACTCCTCTCCTACGAGCAGTACTTC	CASSSVRSGLLSYEQYF
TRBD2	TRBV20-1	.	TRBJ2-3	TGCAGTGCCTTACGACTAGCGGGAGGGCACACAGATACGCAGTATTTT	CSALRLAGGHTDTQYF
TRBD1	TRBV10-3	.	TRBJ2-7	TGTGCCATGGCCCGGGACAGGGACTACGAGCAGTACTTC	CAMARDRDYEQYF
TRBD2	TRBV5-6	many	TRBJ2-1	TGTGCCAGCAGCTCGAGGACTAGCGGGATGGATGAGCAGTTCTTC	CASSSRTSGMDEQFF
TRBD1	TRBV4-1	few	TRBJ2-7	TGCGCCAGCAGCCACGGACAGGAGATCGAGCAGTACTTC	CASSHGQEIEQYF
.	TRBV20-1	many	TRBJ1-1	TGCAGTGCTAGCCAGGGTGGGTCTGAAGCTTTCTTT	CSASQGGSEAFF
TRBD1	TRBV2	many	TRBJ2-3	TGTGCCAGCAGTGATACCGGGACAGGGGGCCCCACAGATACGCAGTATTTT	CASSDTGTGGPTDTQYF
.	TRBV6-1	many	TRBJ1-2	TGTGCCAGCAGTGGCCAGGGTGACTATGGCTACACCTTC	CASSGQGDYGYTF
TRBD1	TRBV27	many	TRBJ2-6	TGTGCCAGCAGTCGGGGACAGGGCGCTGGGGCCAACGTCCTGACTTTC	CASSRGQGAGANVLTF
TRBD2	TRBV30	many	TRBJ2-4	TGTGCCTGGAGTGTTCTAGCGGAGAAAAACATTCAGTACTTC	CAWSVLAEKNIQYF
.	TRBV6-2/TRBV6-3	many	TRBJ1-1	TGTGCCAGCAGTTCCCCTTCCCGGGCACCGATGAACACTGAAGCTTTCTTT	CASSSPSRAPMNTEAFF
TRBD2	TRBV5-1	many	TRBJ2-1	TGCGCCAGCAGCTTGGTATCTAGCGGCCTCTACAATGAGCAGTTCTTC	CASSLVSSGLYNEQFF
.	TRBV12-3/TRBV12-4	many	TRBJ2-7	TGTGCCAGCAGACTTGACCACCCCAACTACGAGCAGTACTTC	CASRLDHPNYEQYF
TRBD2	TRBV3-1	many	TRBJ2-1	TGTGCCAGCGGGCGGGAGGGCCTGAGGAATGAGCAGTTCTTC	CASGREGLRNEQFF
.	TRBV7-8	many	TRBJ1-1	TGTGCCAGCAGCTTCGGGTACGGAGGTAGCACTGAAGCTTTCTTT	CASSFGYGGSTEAFF
.	TRBV19	few	TRBJ1-1	TGTGCCAGTAGTATTCGGGTCCGCGTGGGCAGGGGTTACACTGAAGCTTTCTTT	CASSIRVRVGRGYTEAFF
.	TRBV7-9	few	TRBJ2-5	TGTGCCAGCAGGGGCGCCGGCTCTGAGACCCAGTACTTC	CASRGAGSETQYF
.	TRBV29-1	few	TRBJ1-1	TGCAGCGCCACCGGGACTTCCCACACTGAAGCTTTCTTT	CSATGTSHTEAFF
TRBD2	TRBV12-3/TRBV12-4	many	TRBJ2-5	TGTGCCAGCAGCAGGACTAGCGGTCAAGAGACCCAGTACTTC	CASSRTSGQETQYF
TRBD2	TRBV6-1	.	TRBJ2-1	TGTGCCAGCAGTCCTCCGGGACTAGTTCATGGGCAGTTCTTC	CASSPPGLVHGQFF
.	TRBV7-3	many	TRBJ2-2	TGTGCCAGCAGCTTAACTCCAGGCCGCACCGGGGAGCTGTTTTTT	CASSLTPGRTGELFF
.	TRBV20-1	.	TRBJ2-1	TGCAGTGTTGTTCGGGGATTTGGTTTTGAGCAGTTCTTC	CSVVRGFGFEQFF
TRBD1	TRBV28	few	TRBJ2-7	TGTGCCAGCAGTCGGACAGGGTTCGACGAGCAGTACTTC	CASSRTGFDEQYF
.	TRBV27	.	TRBJ1-2	TGTGCCAGCAGTTTATCGGGGGCGCGGGGGTTCTATGGCCACACCTTC	CASSLSGARGFYGHTF
.	TRBV5-5	.	TRBJ2-1	TGTGCCAGCAGCTTGCGTGAGTACAATGAGCAGTTCTTC	CASSLREYNEQFF
.	TRBV4-1	.	TRBJ2-1	TGCGCCAGCAGCCGGACAGCATACAATGAGCAGTTCTTC	CASSRTAYNEQFF
TRBD1	TRBV6-1	many	TRBJ2-1	TGTGCCAGCAGTGAATCAGGGACAGGGGGATTCAATGAGCAGTTCTTC	CASSESGTGGFNEQFF
.	TRBV5-1	.	TRBJ2-5	TGCGCCAGCAGCCAAAGCGGCGGGGTGATTGCGGAGACCCAGTACTTC	CASSQSGGVIAETQYF
TRBD2	TRBV7-8	few	TRBJ2-7	TGTGCCAGCAGCTCAGGCCTAGCGGGAGGCCGAAGCTCCTACGAGCAGTACTTC	CASSSGLAGGRSSYEQYF
.	TRBV10-1	few	TRBJ1-5	TGCGCCATGGGGGAACTCAATCAGCCCCAGCATTTT	CAMGELNQPQHF